A selection of T cell receptor beta chains follows, all from one sample in a study of T cell clones after liver transplantation. Profiling relied on immunoSEQ multiplex PCR, and the TCRdb table lists in-frame clones only, not all of them. This sample carries about 51,000 clones, roughly nine tenths of them seen once, and the ten largest clones take over 13%. The sample in question was CD8+ T cells from blood, obtained 12 months after liver transplant. Receptor source: a human patient who received a liver transplant. Certain T cells may be donor cells from the graft. The CDR3 runs from the conserved cysteine through the conserved F or W. Each record gives: V gene, clone size, J gene, D gene, CDR3 DNA, CDR3 protein. The D gene is left open where the match is weak. Clone size appears in some rows only: once, few, many, or a class for an expanded clone.

>TRBV2|few|TRBJ1-2|NA
TGTGCCAGCAGTGAAGCGCGAGCTGGGAACTATGGCTACACCTTC
CASSEARAGNYGYTF
>TRBV5-8|NA|TRBJ2-5|NA
TGTGCCAGCAGCCCCGGGTTAGTCGAGACCCAGTACTTC
CASSPGLVETQYF
>TRBV13|NA|TRBJ2-3|NA
TGTGCCAGCAGCTTAATGGTTAATCAGGACCACCCCCCTGGTACGCAGTATTTT
CASSLMVNQDHPPGTQYF
>TRBV19|NA|TRBJ1-1|NA
TGTGCCAGTAGTATAGTGACTGATACTGAAGCTTTCTTT
CASSIVTDTEAFF
>TRBV27|NA|TRBJ2-1|NA
TGTGCCAGCAGTTTATCGGGGGGACATGAGCAGTTCTTC
CASSLSGGHEQFF
>TRBV6-5|NA|TRBJ2-1|NA
TGTGCCAGCAGGCCGGTAAGCTCCTACAATGAGCAGTTCTTC
CASRPVSSYNEQFF
>TRBV27|NA|TRBJ2-2|NA
TGTGCCAGCAGTTATCTGGGAGCCGGGGAGCTGTTTTTT
CASSYLGAGELFF
>TRBV6-1|NA|TRBJ1-5|TRBD1
TGTGCCAGCAGTGGCCCGACAGGGGGTAAGCCCCAGCATTTT
CASSGPTGGKPQHF
>TRBV18|NA|TRBJ2-1|NA
TGTGCCAGCTCACCACCGGAGCACAATGAGCAGTTCTTC
CASSPPEHNEQFF
>TRBV30|NA|TRBJ2-1|NA
TGTGCCTGGACTCTCGCTCTTCACGGATCGTACAATGAGCAGTTCTTC
CAWTLALHGSYNEQFF
>TRBV28|NA|TRBJ2-3|NA
TGTGCCAGCAGTTTTGGGCAGTACACAGATACGCAGTATTTT
CASSFGQYTDTQYF
>TRBV5-1|NA|TRBJ2-7|TRBD1
TGCGCCAGCAGCATCCGGGACAGGTACTACGAGCAGTACTTC
CASSIRDRYYEQYF
>TRBV7-9|NA|TRBJ2-7|TRBD1
TGTGCCAGCAGCTTCCGACAGGGATTGGAGCAGTACTTC
CASSFRQGLEQYF
>TRBV9|NA|TRBJ2-1|NA
TGTGCCAGCAGCGTAGCCCCGAGCTCCTACAATGAGCAGTTCTTC
CASSVAPSSYNEQFF
>TRBV28|NA|TRBJ2-7|NA
TGTGCCAGCAGCTCCATTGGGGACACCCGCTACGAGCAGTACTTC
CASSSIGDTRYEQYF
>TRBV28|once|TRBJ1-1|TRBD1
TGTGCCAGCAGTTCGTTCAACAGGGGCCCAAACACTGAAGCTTTCTTT
CASSSFNRGPNTEAFF
>TRBV27|NA|TRBJ2-7|NA
TGTGCCAGCTTGGACAGTTCCTACGAGCAGTACTTC
CASLDSSYEQYF
>TRBV28|NA|TRBJ2-7|NA
TGTGCCAGTAGTGACAGGACCTCAGTCCACGAGCAGTACTTC
CASSDRTSVHEQYF
>TRBV7-9|NA|TRBJ2-7|NA
TGTGCCAGCAGCTCTGTACAGACCTACGAGCAGTACTTC
CASSSVQTYEQYF
>TRBV19|NA|TRBJ2-7|NA
TGTGCCAGTAGTATGAATCCCACAGGGTTCAACGAGCAGTACTTC
CASSMNPTGFNEQYF
>TRBV5-4|NA|TRBJ1-5|TRBD1
TGTGCCAGCAGCCCGGACAGGACAAATCAGCCCCAGCATTTT
CASSPDRTNQPQHF
>TRBV9|NA|TRBJ2-7|NA
TGTGCCAGCAGCCGTTTCCAGTTCGATGAGCAGTACTTC
CASSRFQFDEQYF
>TRBV19|NA|TRBJ2-1|TRBD2
TGTGCCACCTCGACTAGCGGACACAATGAGCAGTTCTTC
CATSTSGHNEQFF
>TRBV6-5|NA|TRBJ2-7|TRBD1
TGTGCCAGCAGTTACTCGACAGGGGGGAGAGACGAGCAGTACTTC
CASSYSTGGRDEQYF
>TRBV27|NA|TRBJ2-1|NA
TGTGCCAGCATTGGGAACGGGAGAATCGATGAGCAGTTCTTC
CASIGNGRIDEQFF
>TRBV9|few|TRBJ1-1|NA
TGTGCCAGCAGCGTAGGACTCACCCGGGACACTGAAGCTTTCTTT
CASSVGLTRDTEAFF
>TRBV15|NA|TRBJ1-1|NA
TGTGCCACCAGCCCAAGAGTCAGGGAGAACACTGAAGCTTTCTTT
CATSPRVRENTEAFF
>TRBV6-5|NA|TRBJ1-5|NA
TGTGCCAGCACCCCCGCCGCAGGGTACAATCAGCCCCAGCATTTT
CASTPAAGYNQPQHF
>TRBV2|NA|TRBJ1-1|NA
TGTGCCAGCAGTGAAGCTGTCGCTGAAGCTTTCTTT
CASSEAVAEAFF
>TRBV5-1|NA|TRBJ1-1|NA
TGCGCCAGCAGCGCCCCAGGAGGCACTGAAGCTTTCTTT
CASSAPGGTEAFF
>TRBV6-1|NA|TRBJ1-1|NA
TGTGCCAGCAGTGAACCCTCTCAACCTCTGACAGCCCCTGAAGCTTTCTTT
CASSEPSQPLTAPEAFF
>TRBV6-5|NA|TRBJ2-2|NA
TGTGCCAGCAGTTACTCGCCCAGGGCCGGGGAGCTGTTTTTT
CASSYSPRAGELFF
>TRBV28|NA|TRBJ2-7|NA
TGTGCCAGCACCCCGACCTCCTACGAGCAGTACTTC
CASTPTSYEQYF
>TRBV7-2|NA|TRBJ2-2|TRBD2
TGTGCCAGCAGCTTAGGACTAGCGGGAGCGACCGGGGAGCTGTTTTTT
CASSLGLAGATGELFF
>TRBV6-1|NA|TRBJ2-2|TRBD2
TGTGCCAGCAGTGTCCTGGGGGGGGCCGGGGAGCTGTTTTTT
CASSVLGGAGELFF
>TRBV4-1|NA|TRBJ2-7|NA
TGCGCCAGCAGCCAAGAAGAACACTTCTACTACGAGCAGTACTTC
CASSQEEHFYYEQYF